What follows are 28 T cell receptor beta chains derived from one specimen sequenced in a study of T cell clonality in common variable immunodeficiency. Sequencing was performed with immunoSEQ multiplex PCR; in TCRdb, only in-frame clones are kept and a portion is missing. This sample comprises approximately 24,000 clones, none seen once only. Broader study findings: In common variable immunodeficiency, TCR beta chains reportedly carried fewer deletions and N-nucleotide insertions.

The antigens of these receptors remain unknown. The sequenced material came from peripheral blood mononuclear cells. The receptors were gathered from a human donor with common variable immunodeficiency.

This clone was seen a few times. The read is 3 residues too short to cover the CDR3 end, so that end is filled in from the germline J gene. The chain uses TRBV18 and TRBJ1-3; no clear D. This CDR3 region has 17 residues. The V gene lost 3 bases and the J gene lost 2 bases, with 17 bases spanning the gap. The germline CDR1 and CDR2 sequences are KGHSH and LQKENI. The CDR3 DNA, read in part, is TGTGCCAGCTCACCCGTACCCCCGACTGCCGCTGGAAACACC. This sequence encodes CASSPVPPTAAGNT. The whole CDR3 reads CASSPVPPTAAGNTIYF.

This clone was seen at least ten times. The read ends 3 residues before the CDR3 terminus; that terminus is restored from the germline J gene. The J gene is TRBJ2-3, the V gene TRBV30; D uncertain. CDR1 is GTSNPN and CDR2 is SVGIG in the germline V gene (reference sequence). The V gene lost 2 bases and the J gene lost 0 bases, with 9 bases spanning the gap. The CDR3 is 14 residues long. The DNA read from the CDR3 is TGTGCCTGGAGTCCCCCCCCGAGCACAGATACG. Amino acids: CAWSPPPSTDT. The full CDR3 reads CAWSPPPSTDTQYF.

This clone was picked up many times. The CDR3 extends 3 residues past the end of the read, so its final part is completed from the germline J gene. The chain employs TRBV6-2 or TRBV6-3 and TRBJ1-4, with D unresolved. The V gene lost 2 bases and the J gene lost 8 bases, with 15 bases spanning the gap. The CDR3 contains 15 residues. Germline loops: CDR1 MNHEY, CDR2 SVGEGT. CDR3 DNA, as far as it was read: TGTGCCAGCAGTTACAGTTCGGCAGGAGTCGAAAAA. Amino acid sequence: CASSYSSAGVEK. The full-length CDR3 reads as CASSYSSAGVEKLFF.

This clone was found many times. The DNA ends 3 residues before the CDR3 does, and the rest of the CDR3 is filled in from the germline J gene. The chain carries TRBV18 and TRBJ2-1, with 8 bases lining up with TRBD1. The junction had 4 bases not matched to a gene; V was cut back by 2 bases and J by 4 bases. CDR3 size: 15 residues. CDR1 and CDR2 (germline): KGHSH, LQKENI. The CDR3 loop is CASSPSGTGYNEQFF. The DNA read from the CDR3 is TGTGCCAGCTCACCATCCGGGACAGGTTACAATGAG. The variable domain in full, with the rest retrieved from reference TRBV18 and TRBJ2-1, is NAGVMQNPRHLVRRRGQEARLRCSPMKGHSHVYWYRQLPEEGLKFMVYLQKENIIDESGMPKERFSAEFPKEGPSILRIQQVVRGDSAAYFCASSPSGTGYNEQFFGPGTRLTVL.

In the case of this clone: The read ends 3 residues early relative to the CDR3; the germline J gene fills the gap. V is TRBV2 and J is TRBJ1-3, with D unresolved. The germline V and J ends were trimmed by 2 bases and 0 bases, with 8 bases remaining between them. Germline CDR1 reads SNHLY; CDR2 reads FYNNEI. The length of the CDR3 is 15 residues. CDR3: CASSEPQISGNTIYF. The sequenced CDR3 bases are TGTGCCAGCAGTGAACCACAGATCTCTGGAAACACC.

In this sample, this clone turned up many times. Read sequence stops 3 residues before the CDR3 end, and the germline J gene provides the missing end. V gene TRBV14 combines with J gene TRBJ2-1; possibly TRBD2 for D (6 bases). V was pared by 4 bases and J by 0 bases, with 13 bases between. CDR1 and CDR2 (germline): SGHDN, FVKESK. The CDR3 totals 16 residues. The CDR3 is CASSRLGDLSYNEQFF. Partial CDR3 DNA: TGTGCCAGCAGCCGACTAGGAGATCTCTCCTACAATGAG. The full variable domain, with the rest looked up from reference TRBV14 and TRBJ2-1, is EAGVTQFPSHSVIEKGQTVTLRCDPISGHDNLYWYRRVMGKEIKFLLHFVKESKQDESGMPNNRFLAERTGGTYSTLKVQPAELEDSGVYFCASSRLGDLSYNEQFFGPGTRLTVL.

This clone was counted a few times. The CDR3 end lies 3 residues beyond the end of the read and is filled in from the germline J gene. The chain combines TRBV2 with TRBJ2-1, with 11 bases matching TRBD2. The V segment lost 2 bases and the J segment 9 bases; nucleotides outside the gene matches: 9. The CDR3 runs to 16 residues. Germline CDR1 is SNHLY and CDR2 is FYNNEI. This chain's CDR3 is CASSETSGRGGSEQFF. The sequenced part of the CDR3 DNA is TGTGCCAGCAGTGAAACTAGCGGGAGAGGGGGCAGTGAG. Combining the CDR3 with reference TRBV2 and TRBJ2-1 gives the whole variable domain EPEVTQTPSHQVTQMGQEVILRCVPISNHLYFYWYRQILGQKVEFLVSFYNNEISEKSEIFDDQFSVERPDGSNFTLKIRSTKLEDSAMYFCASSETSGRGGSEQFFGPGTRLTVL.

Ten or more counts support this clone. Read coverage stops 3 residues before the CDR3 terminus; the germline J gene supplies the remainder. The chain has TRBV19 and TRBJ1-5; no firm D call. The CDR3 loop spans 15 amino acids. The V gene lost 5 bases and the J gene lost 1 base, with 12 bases spanning the gap. CDR1 is LNHDA, CDR2 SQIVND, per germline (reference sequence). The CDR3 is CASSWALGSNQPQHF. The sequenced CDR3 bases are TGTGCCAGTAGTTGGGCCTTGGGCAGCAATCAGCCC.

This clone was seen ten or more times. The CDR3 extends 3 residues past the end of the read, so its final part is completed from the germline J gene. The chain uses TRBV6-1 and TRBJ1-4; D is perhaps TRBD1 (5 bases). V was pared by 4 bases and J by 10 bases, with 16 bases between. Germline V gene sequence: CDR1 MNHNS, CDR2 SASEGT. The CDR3 is made up of 14 amino acids. The part of the CDR3 DNA that was read is TGTGCCAGCAGTGGCGGGGCTGTCTGGGGAAAA. This translates into CASSGGAVWGK. The full CDR3 reads CASSGGAVWGKLFF.

A few counts support this clone. The sequenced CDR3 bases are TGTGCCAGTAGTATAATCGGGTTTCGCGGA. Its translation is CASSIIGFRG. The entire CDR3 reads CASSIIGFRGAFF. The chain is built from TRBV19 and TRBJ1-1, with D hard to call. Read sequence stops 3 residues before the CDR3 end, and the germline J gene provides the missing end. The CDR3 sequence is 13 residues long. Germline loops: CDR1 LNHDA, CDR2 SQIVND (reference sequence).

Worth noting for this clone: The CDR3 extends 3 residues past the end of the read, so its final part is completed from the germline J gene. The chain couples TRBV7-9 to TRBJ2-1, with TRBD2 matching 12 bases. In germline, CDR1 is SEHNR, CDR2 FQNEAQ (reference sequence). The CDR3 contains 15 residues. V lost 8 bases and J lost 6; bases outside the gene matches: 8. CDR3 DNA, as far as it was read: TGTGCCAGCTCCCCCGGACTAGCGGGGACCAATGAG. Translated: CASSPGLAGTNE. The full CDR3 sequence reads CASSPGLAGTNEQFF.

This clone showed up just a few times. With the read ending 3 residues before the CDR3 end, the germline J gene is used to fill in that end. The chain joins TRBV6-1 to TRBJ1-2, with D perhaps matching TRBD1 (6 bases). The CDR3 extends over 16 amino acids. V lost 0 bases and J lost 3, with 14 bases in between. Per the germline V gene, CDR1 is MNHNS and CDR2 is SASEGT. The DNA read from the CDR3 is TGTGCCAGCAGTGAAGCTCGGGCAGGGGAACACTATGGC. This gives the protein CASSEARAGEHYG. The CDR3, in full, reads CASSEARAGEHYGYTF.

This clone has a handful of counts. The read falls 3 residues short of the CDR3 end, and the missing part is taken from the germline J gene. The chain is built from TRBV7-2 and TRBJ1-2; D is possibly TRBD1 (5 bases). The germline V gene encodes CDR1 SGHTA and CDR2 FQGNSA. The germline V and J ends were trimmed by 6 bases and 2 bases, with 13 bases remaining between them. This CDR3 has 14 residues. The DNA read from the CDR3 is TGTGCCAGCAGTCGCAGGGAGACGAACTATGGC. It is translated as CASSRRETNYG. The entire CDR3 sequence reads CASSRRETNYGYTF.

In this sample, this clone turned up a few times. The observed sequence ends 3 residues before the CDR3 terminus, with the missing tail filled in from the germline J gene. This chain links TRBV6-1 with TRBJ1-6; 8 bases align to TRBD1. The junction had 3 bases not matched to a gene; V was cut back by 1 base and J by 10 bases. CDR1 and CDR2 (germline): MNHNS, SASEGT. This CDR3 is 14 amino acids long. CDR3 bases read: TGTGCCAGCAGTGAAGGGACAGGGAACTCACCC. This sequence encodes CASSEGTGNSP. The CDR3 as a whole reads CASSEGTGNSPLHF.

Concerning this clone itself: Read coverage stops 3 residues before the CDR3 terminus; the germline J gene supplies the remainder. This chain joins TRBV7-9 and TRBJ1-2; D perhaps matches TRBD1 (5 bases). The CDR3 contains 13 residues. The V gene lost 5 bases and the J gene lost 4 bases, with 11 bases spanning the gap. Germline V gene data show CDR1 as SEHNR and CDR2 as FQNEAQ (reference sequence). The sequenced part of the CDR3 DNA is TGTGCCAGCAGCCTTCAGGGTTCCTATGGC. Translating it yields CASSLQGSYG. The entire CDR3 sequence reads CASSLQGSYGYTF.

About this clone: The read is 3 residues too short to cover the CDR3 end, so that end is filled in from the germline J gene. The rearrangement uses TRBV2 and TRBJ2-7, with TRBD2 identical over 7 bases. With V trimmed by 7 bases and J by 2 bases, 8 bases remained unmatched. Germline values: CDR1 SNHLY, CDR2 FYNNEI. CDR3 length equals 14 residues. The CDR3 DNA, read in part, is TGTGCCAGCACCGTGGCTAGCGGAACCTACGAG. It codes for CASTVASGTYE. The full CDR3 reads CASTVASGTYEQYF.

This clone was picked up a small number of times. The CDR3 end is not reached by the read, which stops 3 residues before it; the germline J gene fills it in. This rearrangement joins TRBV30 to TRBJ2-7; the match to TRBD1 covers 7 bases. CDR1 and CDR2 from the germline V gene are GTSNPN and SVGIG (reference sequence). V gave up 3 bases and J gave up 3 bases; unmatched junction bases: 5. The CDR3 covers 13 residues. The part of the CDR3 DNA that was read is TGTGCCTGGAGCTCGGGACAGATCTACGAG. It specifies CAWSSGQIYE. The whole CDR3 protein is CAWSSGQIYEQYF. The whole variable domain, remainder taken from reference TRBV30 and TRBJ2-7, is SQTIHQWPATLVQPVGSPLSLECTVEGTSNPNLYWYRQAAGRGLQLLFYSVGIGQISSEVPQNLSASRPQDRQFILSSKKLLLSDSGFYLCAWSSGQIYEQYFGPGTRLTVT.

This clone was seen ten or more times. Sequencing ends 3 residues short of the CDR3 end; the germline J gene provides the rest. V gene TRBV27 combines with J gene TRBJ2-2; 8 bases align to TRBD2. Germline trimming cut 5 bases from V and 0 bases from J; bases unmatched to any gene: 8. The CDR3 consists of 17 residues. CDR1 MNHEY and CDR2 SMNVEV come from the germline V gene (reference sequence). CDR3 DNA, as far as it was read: TGTGCCAGCAGTCCCTCTGGACTAGCAGCGAACACCGGGGAG. As protein: CASSPSGLAANTGE. The whole CDR3 region reads CASSPSGLAANTGELFF.

This clone was observed a few times. The CDR3 end lies 3 residues beyond the end of the read and is filled in from the germline J gene. The chain carries TRBV5-1 and TRBJ1-1, with TRBD1 identical over 11 bases. J was trimmed by 4 bases and V by 4 bases; bases with no gene match: 6. CDR3 length: 15 amino acids. The germline V gene encodes CDR1 SGHRS and CDR2 YFSETQ. The CDR3 spells CASSRAGTGGTEAFF. The sequenced CDR3 bases are TGCGCCAGCAGCCGTGCCGGGACAGGGGGCACTGAA.

This clone was picked up a small number of times. The read stops 3 residues short of the end of the CDR3; the missing end is completed from the germline J gene. V is TRBV7-2 and J is TRBJ1-2, with 9 positions matching TRBD1. The CDR3 runs 15 residues. V shed 5 bases and J 4 bases; nucleotides not matched to a gene: 8. Germline V lookup: CDR1 SGHTA, CDR2 FQGNSA. CDR3 DNA, as far as it was read: TGTGCCAGCAGCGGGGGACAGGGATTGATCTATGGC. Encoded protein: CASSGGQGLIYG. In full, the CDR3 is CASSGGQGLIYGYTF.

This clone was observed a handful of times. The read halts 3 residues ahead of the CDR3 end, with the missing end drawn from the germline J gene. This sequence joins TRBV7-6 and TRBJ2-3; TRBD2 is a possible D gene (5 bases). V was clipped by 2 bases and J by 2 bases, with 11 bases between them. From germline, CDR1 is SGHVS and CDR2 FNYEAQ. This CDR3 comprises 15 residues. CDR3: CASSLRPDSTDTQYF. The DNA read from the CDR3 is TGTGCCAGCAGCTTACGTCCGGACTCCACAGATACG.

Details on this clone: The CDR3 end falls 3 residues outside the read, so it is completed with the germline J gene. This chain joins TRBV7-9 and TRBJ2-7; TRBD1 is a possible D gene (6 bases). The CDR3 contains 15 residues. Germline V gene sequence: CDR1 SEHNR, CDR2 FQNEAQ (reference sequence). Between the trimmed V and J ends, which lost 5 bases and 2 bases, there was a span of 16 bases. The CDR3 loop reads CASSPGTNPPYEQYF. The sequenced part of the CDR3 DNA is TGTGCCAGCAGCCCCGGGACAAACCCACCCTACGAG.

This clone appeared a few times. The read ends 3 residues before the CDR3 terminus; that terminus is restored from the germline J gene. This chain joins TRBV5-1 and TRBJ2-1; 14 positions agree with TRBD2. The germline V gene encodes CDR1 SGHRS and CDR2 YFSETQ. The CDR3 is made up of 18 amino acids. The junction had 14 bases not matched to a gene; V was cut back by 4 bases and J by 8 bases. The CDR3 reads CASSPGGLGLAGGDEQFF. CDR3 DNA (partial): TGCGCCAGCAGCCCGGGGGGATTAGGACTAGCGGGAGGCGATGAG.

Note on this clone: The read falls 3 residues short of the CDR3 end, and the missing part is taken from the germline J gene. The chain is built from TRBV7-9 and TRBJ1-3; D is unclear. Germline V gene lookup returns CDR1 SEHNR and CDR2 FQNEAQ (reference sequence). With 3 bases removed from V and 3 bases from J, the gap between germline ends came to 3 bases. The length of the CDR3 is 12 residues. The CDR3 spells CASSFVGNTIYF. Partial CDR3 DNA: TGTGCCAGCAGCTTCGTTGGAAACACC.

In regard to this clone: The sequence runs out 3 residues before the end of the CDR3; the remainder is reconstructed from the germline J gene. The gene calls are TRBV10-2 and TRBJ1-1; D is possibly TRBD1 (5 bases). The germline gives CDR1 WSHSY, CDR2 SAAADI. Deletions cut 1 base from V and 4 bases from J, with 7 bases between. The CDR3 extends over 13 amino acids. The CDR3 protein is CASSEWGGTEAFF. The CDR3 bases that were read are TGCGCCAGCAGTGAGTGGGGGGGCACTGAA.

The table lists this clone with a few counts. The sequence runs out 3 residues before the end of the CDR3; the remainder is reconstructed from the germline J gene. V is TRBV19 and J is TRBJ1-2; 8 bases match TRBD1. This CDR3 is built from 16 residues. V dropped 6 bases and J dropped 0; count of bases not matched to a gene: 9. From germline, CDR1 is LNHDA and CDR2 SQIVND (reference sequence). The CDR3 DNA, read in part, is TGTGCCAGTAGCCCGGGACAGGTATTAGCTAACTATGGC. This encodes CASSPGQVLANYG. The entire CDR3 protein reads CASSPGQVLANYGYTF. Together with reference TRBV19 and TRBJ1-2, the CDR3 gives the full variable domain: DGGITQSPKYLFRKEGQNVTLSCEQNLNHDAMYWYRQDPGQGLRLIYYSQIVNDFQKGDIAEGYSVSREKKESFPLTVTSAQKNPTAFYLCASSPGQVLANYGYTFGSGTRLTVV.

This clone was detected ten times or more. The CDR3 is cut off 3 residues early in the read; its end comes from the germline J gene. V gene TRBV30 combines with J gene TRBJ1-4, with D possibly TRBD1 on 6 matching bases. V was cut by 0 bases and J by 8 bases, with 13 bases left in between. Looked up from germline, CDR1 is GTSNPN and CDR2 is SVGIG (reference sequence). This CDR3 has 14 residues. The CDR3 region is CAWSVRRGREKLFF. CDR3 DNA (partial): TGTGCCTGGAGTGTACGCAGGGGAAGAGAAAAA.

This clone has at least ten counts. CDR3 amino acids: CASSRTGLEQFF. Partial CDR3 DNA: TGTGCCAGCAGTCGGACAGGGCTTGAG. This chain uses TRBV2 with TRBJ2-1; 8 bases are shared with TRBD1. Read coverage stops 3 residues before the CDR3 terminus; the germline J gene supplies the remainder. Germline V gene data show CDR1 as SNHLY and CDR2 as FYNNEI. V shed 5 bases and J 9 bases; nucleotides not matched to a gene: 3. This CDR3 comprises 12 residues. The variable domain in full, with the rest retrieved from reference TRBV2 and TRBJ2-1, is EPEVTQTPSHQVTQMGQEVILRCVPISNHLYFYWYRQILGQKVEFLVSFYNNEISEKSEIFDDQFSVERPDGSNFTLKIRSTKLEDSAMYFCASSRTGLEQFFGPGTRLTVL.